One and the same sample provided the 30 T cell receptor beta chains below, sequenced in a study of immune cell composition in non-small cell lung cancer. The method was immunoSEQ multiplex PCR; TCRdb's version includes in-frame clones alone and lacks a portion of them. The top ten clones hold about 7% of a sample with about 2,300 clones, approximately 85% of them seen once. The sequenced sample consisted of lung tumor tissue. These receptors were obtained from a human donor with non-small cell lung cancer.

The chain links TRBV28 to TRBJ2-2, with 8 bases lining up with TRBD2. V shed 1 base, J shed 8 bases, and the junction held 6 bases outside the gene matches. CDR3 size: 15 residues. Germline V lookup: CDR1 MDHEN, CDR2 SYDVKM. CDR3 sequence: CASSLYSGSWGELFF. The CDR3 nucleotides read TGTGCCAGCAGTTTATACAGCGGGAGTTGGGGGGAGCTGTTTTTT.

This chain links TRBV27 with TRBJ2-6; D gene ambiguous. The CDR3 contains 14 residues. Germline lookup yields CDR1 MNHEY and CDR2 SMNVEV (reference sequence). V lost 3 bases and J lost 0, with 3 bases in between. Here the CDR3 DNA reads TGTGCCAGCAGTTTCAGCTCTGGGGCCAACGTCCTGACTTTC. This sequence encodes CASSFSSGANVLTF.

J is TRBJ2-1 and V is TRBV7-9, with 7 bases lining up with TRBD2. Germline-derived CDR1 and CDR2 are SEHNR and FQNEAQ (reference sequence). This CDR3 contains 18 residues. The trim removed 3 bases at V and 0 bases at J, leaving 11 bases unmatched. CDR3 residues: CASSLKTSPNSSYNEQFF. The CDR3 nucleotides are TGTGCCAGCAGCTTGAAGACTAGCCCGAACAGCTCCTACAATGAGCAGTTCTTC.

This chain uses TRBV7-2 with TRBJ1-1; D might be TRBD1 (5 bases). Germline values: CDR1 SGHTA, CDR2 FQGNSA. V lost 3 bases and J 6 bases, leaving 11 bases between the germline ends. The CDR3 has 13 amino acids. The CDR3 region has the DNA TGTGCCAGCAGCTTTATCAGGGAGGCTGAAGCTTTCTTT. This encodes CASSFIREAEAFF.

The rearrangement joins TRBV28 to TRBJ1-5; TRBD1 is a possible D gene (6 bases). Trimming cost V 6 bases and J 6 bases, with 9 bases left between them. Germline assignment: CDR1 MDHEN and CDR2 SYDVKM. The CDR3 covers 12 residues. The DNA for the CDR3 is TGTGCCAGCAGAGAGGACAGTCAGCCCCAGCATTTT. Residues: CASREDSQPQHF. Using reference TRBV28 and TRBJ1-5 for the parts outside the CDR3, the full variable domain is DVKVTQSSRYLVKRTGEKVFLECVQDMDHENMFWYRQDPGLGLRLIYFSYDVKMKEKGDIPEGYSVSREKKERFSLILESASTNQTSMYLCASREDSQPQHFGDGTRLSIL.

The chain carries TRBV27 and TRBJ2-5; D ambiguous. From germline, CDR1 is MNHEY and CDR2 SMNVEV (reference sequence). The ends were cut back, 5 bases at V and 0 bases at J, with 4 bases in the middle. This CDR3 region has 12 residues. The CDR3 DNA reads TGTGCCAGCAGTACGGACCAAGAGACCCAGTACTTC. This encodes CASSTDQETQYF.

The chain uses TRBV28 and TRBJ2-5; 7 nucleotides line up with TRBD1. Germline assignment: CDR1 MDHEN and CDR2 SYDVKM. There are 13 residues in the CDR3. V lost 5 bases to trimming and J lost 2 bases; unmatched junction nucleotides: 2. DNA of the CDR3: TGTGCCAGCAGTACAGGGGCTCAAGAGACCCAGTACTTC. This sequence encodes CASSTGAQETQYF.

The V gene is TRBV7-2, the J gene TRBJ2-5; 7 nucleotides line up with TRBD1. This CDR3 spans 16 amino acids. Looked up from germline, CDR1 is SGHTA and CDR2 is FQGNSA. V shed 5 bases and J 4 bases; nucleotides not matched to a gene: 13. For the CDR3, the DNA is TGTGCCAGCAGCCCATTGGACAGGCGGCCTCGAGAGACCCAGTACTTC. It is translated as CASSPLDRRPRETQYF.

This clone appeared a few times. This chain connects TRBV6-1 to TRBJ1-5, with D possibly matching TRBD1 (6 bases). The germline CDR1 and CDR2 sequences are MNHNS and SASEGT. Trimming shortened V by 1 base and J by 7 bases, and 17 bases separated the two germline ends. This CDR3 has 16 residues. CDR3 sequence: CASSEGGARGRQPQHF. The CDR3 bases are TGTGCCAGCAGTGAAGGTGGGGCCAGGGGAAGACAGCCCCAGCATTTT.

Here the CDR3 reads CASSETGGADYGYTF. CDR3 DNA: TGTGCCAGCAGCGAAACAGGGGGCGCGGACTATGGCTACACCTTC. This rearrangement joins TRBV5-6 to TRBJ1-2; 9 positions match TRBD1. There are 15 residues in the CDR3. The germline V gene encodes CDR1 SGHDT and CDR2 YYEEEE. Trimming took 4 bases from V and 3 from J; bases not matched to a gene: 7.

The rearrangement links TRBV12-5 to TRBJ2-1; D is unresolved. The CDR3 covers 13 residues. Germline CDR1 LGHNT, CDR2 FRNRAP. V lost 0 bases to trimming and J lost 9 bases, with 9 bases between them. The CDR3 nucleotides are TGTGCTAGTGGTTTGGTATCGGTCGGTGAGCAGTTCTTC. It translates to CASGLVSVGEQFF.

This clone was recorded a few times. This chain links TRBV5-5 with TRBJ2-2; TRBD1 aligns across 9 bases. The CDR3 is 16 amino acids. Losses at the gene ends were 6 bases for V and 2 bases for J; bases not matched to a gene: 8. Germline values: CDR1 SGHKS, CDR2 YYEKEE (reference sequence). CDR3 in amino acids: CASNPKTGGNTGELFF. The CDR3 bases are TGTGCCAGCAACCCCAAGACAGGGGGTAACACCGGGGAGCTGTTTTTT.

The rearrangement links TRBV5-1 to TRBJ1-1, with 7 bases identical to TRBD1. Trimming removed 4 bases from V and 4 bases from J; junction bases left unmatched: 10. Per the germline V gene, CDR1 is SGHRS and CDR2 is YFSETQ. This CDR3 comprises 15 residues. In DNA form, the CDR3 reads TGCGCCAGCAGCGCCTACAGGGGTTTCGCCACTGAAGCTTTCTTT. It specifies CASSAYRGFATEAFF.

The V call is TRBV27, the J call TRBJ2-1; D may be TRBD2 (5 bases). This CDR3 is built from 14 residues. The germline V and J ends were trimmed by 7 bases and 0 bases, with 10 bases remaining between them. Germline CDR1 is MNHEY and CDR2 is SMNVEV (reference sequence). The CDR3 sequence: CASTRGSSYNEQFF. The CDR3 coding sequence is TGTGCCAGCACCAGAGGGAGCTCCTACAATGAGCAGTTCTTC.

V and J are TRBV27 and TRBJ2-3, with a possible D match to TRBD2 (7 bases). The V gene's germline CDR1 is MNHEY and CDR2 SMNVEV (reference sequence). This CDR3 is 17 amino acids long. Trimming removed 4 bases at V and 4 bases at J, with 21 bases between. For the CDR3, the DNA is TGTGCCAGCAGTTACGGGGGGCCCTCTATGGTGGCAGATACGCAGTATTTT. The encoded protein is CASSYGGPSMVADTQYF.

This clone turned up a few times. This sample also contains other DNA sequences that code for the same CDR3. The J gene is TRBJ2-3, the V gene TRBV6-1; a weak D match, TRBD1 (6 bases). Trimming stripped 1 base from V and 0 bases from J, with 8 bases between. Germline CDR1 reads MNHNS; CDR2 reads SASEGT. The CDR3 runs to 15 residues. The DNA for the CDR3 is TGTGCCAGCAGTGAAGTACAGGGTAGCACAGATACGCAGTATTTT. Protein product: CASSEVQGSTDTQYF.

The chain carries TRBV5-1 and TRBJ1-1; no definite D call. Looked up from germline, CDR1 is SGHRS and CDR2 is YFSETQ. V was pared by 3 bases and J by 0 bases, with 15 bases between. The CDR3 consists of 16 residues. CDR3 sequence (DNA): TGCGCCAGCAGCTATAGTCCCCTAGCCATGAACACTGAAGCTTTCTTT. Translating gives CASSYSPLAMNTEAFF.

The chain recombines TRBV6-4 with TRBJ1-3; D ambiguous. The CDR3 covers 14 residues. Germline V gives CDR1 MRHNA, CDR2 SNTAGT. The V and J ends lost 6 bases and 1 base respectively, with 10 bases between them. The CDR3 DNA is TGTGCCAGCAGCCCTGGGAGATCTGGAAACACCATATATTTT. Translation gives CASSPGRSGNTIYF.

The chain is built from TRBV27 and TRBJ1-6; TRBD1 matches 7 bases. In germline, CDR1 is MNHEY, CDR2 SMNVEV (reference sequence). With V trimmed by 0 bases and J by 9 bases, 14 bases remained unmatched. The CDR3 spans 18 residues. The CDR3 region has the DNA TGTGCCAGCAGTTTATCCCCCAGGGCAGGGGGGATTTCTTCACCCCTCCACTTT. Protein product: CASSLSPRAGGISSPLHF.

The J gene is TRBJ2-7, the V gene TRBV5-6; TRBD2 aligns across 7 bases. The CDR3 sequence is 14 residues long. V dropped 2 bases and J dropped 2; count of bases not matched to a gene: 4. The germline CDR1 and CDR2 sequences are SGHDT and YYEEEE. In DNA, the CDR3 is TGTGCCAGCAGCTTTGGGGAGGGAACCTACGAGCAGTACTTC. Residues: CASSFGEGTYEQYF.

V gene TRBV5-6 combines with J gene TRBJ2-3; D remains ambiguous. Germline values: CDR1 SGHDT, CDR2 YYEEEE. This CDR3 is 13 amino acids long. Between the trimmed V and J ends, which lost 1 base and 4 bases, there was a span of 7 bases. The CDR3 reads CASSLWLADTQYF. CDR3 nucleotide sequence: TGTGCCAGCAGCTTGTGGCTAGCAGATACGCAGTATTTT.

The V and J genes are TRBV4-1 and TRBJ1-2; 7 positions match TRBD1. This CDR3 is 15 amino acids long. Germline V gene data show CDR1 as MGHRA and CDR2 as YSYEKL. After removal of 4 bases from V and 3 bases from J, the junction contained 8 bases not matched to a gene. In nucleotides, the CDR3 is TGCGCCAGCAGCCCGCTGACAGGGAGCGACTATGGCTACACCTTC. The encoded protein is CASSPLTGSDYGYTF.

The rearrangement links TRBV28 to TRBJ2-1; 11 positions match TRBD2. The CDR3 has 14 amino acids. CDR1 and CDR2 from the germline V gene are MDHEN and SYDVKM. V was clipped by 7 bases and J by 5 bases; unmatched bases: 4. The CDR3 DNA follows: TGTGCCAGCAACTTACTAGCGGGGGACAATGAGCAGTTCTTC. Amino acid sequence: CASNLLAGDNEQFF.

The chain links TRBV28 to TRBJ1-1; D remains ambiguous. The CDR3 totals 14 residues. Germline V gene data show CDR1 as MDHEN and CDR2 as SYDVKM. Trimming took off 5 bases at V and 4 bases at J, with 14 bases between the two ends. CDR3 sequence (DNA): TGTGCCAGCAGTAGGACTTTCAGGAGCACTGAAGCTTTCTTT. It translates to CASSRTFRSTEAFF.

The sample holds one count of this clone. V gene TRBV28 combines with J gene TRBJ1-4; possibly TRBD1 for D (6 bases). CDR3 length: 14 amino acids. Trimming stripped 6 bases from V and 8 bases from J, with 16 bases between. CDR1 and CDR2 (germline): MDHEN, SYDVKM. Written as DNA, the CDR3 is TGTGCCAGCAGACGAACAGGGATAGGCGAAAAACTGTTTTTT. Protein sequence: CASRRTGIGEKLFF.

This clone was recorded a few times. The J gene is TRBJ2-3, the V gene TRBV19; TRBD1 aligns across 7 bases. V was clipped by 7 bases and J by 0 bases; unmatched bases: 4. The CDR3 sequence is 14 residues long. Germline V gives CDR1 LNHDA, CDR2 SQIVND (reference sequence). CDR3 region: CASTPGQSTDTQYF. The DNA of the CDR3 is TGTGCCAGTACCCCGGGACAGAGCACAGATACGCAGTATTTT. Full variable domain (missing parts from reference TRBV19 and TRBJ2-3): DGGITQSPKYLFRKEGQNVTLSCEQNLNHDAMYWYRQDPGQGLRLIYYSQIVNDFQKGDIAEGYSVSREKKESFPLTVTSAQKNPTAFYLCASTPGQSTDTQYFGPGTRLTVL.

This clone was seen a handful of times. This sequence joins TRBV9 and TRBJ1-2; TRBD1 matches 8 bases. After removal of 3 bases from V and 8 bases from J, the junction contained 12 bases not matched to a gene. The germline gives CDR1 SGDLS, CDR2 YYNGEE. The CDR3 consists of 15 residues. CDR3 nucleotide sequence: TGTGCCAGCAGCGATGGACAGGGACGAGTATTGGGCTACACCTTC. Encoded protein: CASSDGQGRVLGYTF.

The chain joins TRBV7-8 to TRBJ2-5, with D tentatively TRBD2 (7 bases). CDR3 length: 15 residues. V gave up 5 bases and J gave up 3 bases, with 16 bases separating them. Germline CDR1 reads SGHVS; CDR2 reads FQNEAQ. The CDR3 loop is CASSLQGGLEETQYF. The DNA for the CDR3 is TGTGCCAGCAGCCTACAGGGAGGGCTGGAAGAGACCCAGTACTTC.

The chain has TRBV6-1 and TRBJ2-3, with 7 bases matching TRBD1. The CDR3 sequence is 14 residues long. Germline CDR1 MNHNS, CDR2 SASEGT. Trimming cost V 6 bases and J 4 bases; bases outside gene matches: 7. DNA of the CDR3: TGTGCCAGCAGCCCGACAGGGCGCGCAGATACGCAGTATTTT. This encodes CASSPTGRADTQYF.

CDR3 protein: CASSFGAGGEDTQYF. CDR3 DNA: TGTGCCAGCAGTTTTGGGGCGGGAGGTGAAGATACGCAGTATTTT. This rearrangement joins TRBV28 to TRBJ2-3; 8 bases are a match to TRBD2. The CDR3 loop spans 15 amino acids. Germline trimming cut 3 bases from V and 5 bases from J; bases unmatched to any gene: 7. Germline CDR1 is MDHEN and CDR2 is SYDVKM.